This T cell receptor beta chain was sequenced in a study of vaccination effects on CD4 cells after COVID-19. Before sequencing took place, the ViraFEST assay used viral peptide pools to expand antigen-specific CD4+ T cells. The culture ran for roughly ten days before CD4+ T cells were isolated. All vaccine recipients tested negative for nucleocapsid antibodies and had never contracted SARS-CoV-2 infection. Cultures used roughly 2 million PBMC per well, approximately 9.5 IU/ml IL-2 and roughly 10 ug/ml peptides. A half-medium replacement with IL-2 medium was carried out on days 3 and 7. This table comes from immunoSEQ multiplex PCR, and its TCRdb copy is limited to in-frame clones, with some not included. The profile shows 25,000 to 30,000 clones, about 80% of them singletons. CDR1 and CDR2 from the germline V gene are SGHRS and YFSETQ. The CDR3 is 15 residues long. V was clipped by 2 bases and J by 0 bases, with 12 bases between them.

Study-wide points: By a late point after vaccination, infection- and vaccine-induced clones had shrunk markedly through clonal contraction. Convalescent patients were scarce in the study, and it lacked early post-infection timepoints.

In regard to this clone: Its matching antigen is unknown.

The chain carries TRBV5-1 and TRBJ2-7; no firm D call. The sequence derives from a human donor who received a COVID-19 vaccine. The sample here was CD4+ T cells from PBMCs cultured with SARS-CoV-2 spike peptides, taken before COVID-19 vaccination. The CDR3 DNA reads TGCGCCAGCAGCTTCGGTAAGGGAAGCTCCTACGAGCAGTACTTC. Translating gives CASSFGKGSSYEQYF.